This TCR beta chain originates from a study of blood T cell repertoires in COVID-19. About the research overall: Samples came from the United States, Italy and Spain, spanning acute and convalescent COVID-19.

The CDR3 has 15 amino acids. After removal of 5 bases from V and 9 bases from J, the junction contained 11 bases not matched to a gene. Germline CDR1 is MNHEY and CDR2 is SMNVEV (reference sequence). Here immunoSEQ multiplex PCR was the method, and the copy in TCRdb shows in-frame clones only, minus some. This table has 300,000 to 350,000 clones, 87% appearing once. The gene calls are TRBV27 and TRBJ2-1, with 9 bases matching TRBD1. The receptor was isolated from a man between 18 and 35 years old with active or convalescent COVID-19. The material sequenced was peripheral blood. DNA of the CDR3: TGTGCCAGCAGTACCCGGGACAGGGTGAGCAGTGAGCAGTTCTTC. Amino acid sequence: CASSTRDRVSSEQFF.